Listed below are T cell receptor beta chains from one sample, sequenced in a study of blood T cell repertoires in COVID-19. Method: immunoSEQ multiplex PCR; TCRdb's copy keeps in-frame clones and lacks some. In the table there are approximately 270,000 clones, 90% to 95% of which are singletons. The sequenced sample consisted of PBMCs or T cells enriched from blood (not recorded which). The receptor set was obtained from a human donor in a cohort exposed to, infected with or recovered from COVID-19 (not recorded which). The donor label of this sample is uncertain. The CDR3 runs from the conserved cysteine through the conserved F or W. D genes are given only for firm matches. Clone sizes are given selectively: once, few, many, or a class where the clone is expanded.

clone size: .
D gene: .
V gene: TRBV7-9
J gene: TRBJ2-1
CDR3 protein: CASSLTLPPEQFF
CDR3 DNA: TGTGCCAGCAGCTTAACATTACCGCCTGAGCAGTTCTTC

clone size: once
D gene: .
V gene: TRBV18
J gene: TRBJ2-7
CDR3 protein: CASSQQVGGTYEQYF
CDR3 DNA: TGTGCCAGCTCGCAACAGGTGGGGGGAACCTACGAGCAGTACTTC

clone size: .
D gene: .
V gene: TRBV6-1
J gene: TRBJ1-5
CDR3 protein: CASSEALLRTDQPQHF
CDR3 DNA: TGTGCCAGCAGTGAAGCGCTTCTGAGGACAGATCAGCCCCAGCATTTT

clone size: .
D gene: TRBD2
V gene: TRBV5-4
J gene: TRBJ2-3
CDR3 protein: CASSAGLAGDSTDTQYF
CDR3 DNA: TGTGCCAGCAGCGCGGGACTAGCGGGGGATAGCACAGATACGCAGTATTTT

clone size: once
D gene: .
V gene: TRBV20-1
J gene: TRBJ1-1
CDR3 protein: CSASIGGDTEAFF
CDR3 DNA: TGCAGTGCTAGTATCGGGGGGGACACTGAAGCTTTCTTT

clone size: .
D gene: TRBD1
V gene: TRBV19
J gene: TRBJ1-2
CDR3 protein: CASGQGTGYTF
CDR3 DNA: TGTGCCAGCGGACAGGGAACTGGCTACACCTTC

clone size: .
D gene: .
V gene: TRBV6-5
J gene: TRBJ2-5
CDR3 protein: CASSRGLQETQYF
CDR3 DNA: TGTGCCAGCTCACGGGGACTCCAAGAGACCCAGTACTTC

clone size: .
D gene: TRBD1
V gene: TRBV19
J gene: TRBJ1-2
CDR3 protein: CASSILGGQDGYTF
CDR3 DNA: TGTGCCAGTAGTATTTTAGGGGGACAGGATGGCTACACCTTC

clone size: .
D gene: .
V gene: TRBV4-3
J gene: TRBJ1-1
CDR3 protein: CASYQALNTEAFF
CDR3 DNA: TGCGCCAGTTACCAAGCCCTGAACACTGAAGCTTTCTTT

clone size: .
D gene: TRBD2
V gene: TRBV5-6
J gene: TRBJ2-7
CDR3 protein: CASSLGLADPSYEQYF
CDR3 DNA: TGTGCCAGCAGCTTGGGACTAGCGGATCCCTCCTACGAGCAGTACTTC

clone size: .
D gene: .
V gene: TRBV30
J gene: TRBJ2-1
CDR3 protein: CAWSATFDEQFF
CDR3 DNA: TGTGCCTGGAGTGCTACTTTCGATGAGCAGTTCTTC

clone size: .
D gene: .
V gene: TRBV7-2
J gene: TRBJ2-4
CDR3 protein: CASSSASLGDIQYF
CDR3 DNA: TGTGCCAGCAGCTCGGCCAGCCTAGGGGACATTCAGTACTTC

clone size: .
D gene: .
V gene: TRBV5-1
J gene: TRBJ2-3
CDR3 protein: CASTGGGGLGTDTQYF
CDR3 DNA: TGCGCCAGCACTGGAGGGGGGGGCCTCGGCACAGATACGCAGTATTTT

clone size: .
D gene: TRBD1
V gene: TRBV19
J gene: TRBJ2-7
CDR3 protein: CASSRQGLSYEQYF
CDR3 DNA: TGTGCCAGTAGTAGACAGGGTCTCTCCTACGAGCAGTACTTC

clone size: .
D gene: .
V gene: TRBV18
J gene: TRBJ2-3
CDR3 protein: CASSRGITGGADTQYF
CDR3 DNA: TGTGCCAGCTCCCGCGGCATAACGGGGGGCGCAGATACGCAGTATTTT

clone size: .
D gene: .
V gene: TRBV2
J gene: TRBJ1-1
CDR3 protein: CASSTAGGGTEAFF
CDR3 DNA: TGTGCCAGCAGTACTGCCGGCGGGGGCACTGAAGCTTTCTTT

clone size: .
D gene: TRBD1
V gene: TRBV6-6
J gene: TRBJ1-2
CDR3 protein: CASSGQGPNYGYTF
CDR3 DNA: TGTGCCAGCAGCGGACAGGGGCCTAACTATGGCTACACCTTC